Presented here are 15 T cell receptor beta chains from one specimen sequenced in a study of T-cell memory formation after mild COVID-19. TCRdb processed the 5' RACE reads anew with MiXCR; each CDR3 protein has one entry. In the table there are roughly 400,000 distinct CDR3 sequences, roughly 18% of which are singletons. Sequencing was carried out using PBMCs or a T cell subset sorted from them (not recorded which). These receptors were collected from a man between 18 and 29 years old who had mild COVID-19 (a few samples of this study predate the infection). Cell type and time point are not known.

This clonotype was seen more than once but under ten times. V is TRBV2 and J is TRBJ2-1, with D uncertain. Deletions cut 1 base from V and 4 bases from J, with 8 bases between. The CDR3 covers 14 residues. Germline V gene lookup returns CDR1 SNHLY and CDR2 FYNNEI. CDR3 sequence (DNA): TGTGCCAGCAGTGAAGTAGGCCAGTACAATGAGCAGTTCTTC. Protein product: CASSEVGQYNEQFF.

The V and J genes are TRBV7-2 and TRBJ2-1, with a possible D match to TRBD1 (7 bases). The CDR3 covers 14 residues. The V end lost 1 base, the J end lost 6 bases, and 10 bases lay between the germline ends. The V gene's germline CDR1 is SGHTA and CDR2 FQGNSA. CDR3 DNA: TGTGCCAGCAGCTTAGGCAGGGGGGTCAATGAGCAGTTCTTC. This codes for CASSLGRGVNEQFF.

A few counts support this clonotype. The chain has TRBV14 and TRBJ2-1; D assignment may be TRBD1 or TRBD2 (5 bases each). The V end lost 0 bases, the J end lost 4 bases, and 13 bases lay between the germline ends. The germline CDR1 and CDR2 sequences are SGHDN and FVKESK. The CDR3 has 16 amino acids. CDR3 in DNA: TGTGCCAGCAGCCAAGATCTGGGGGTCCTTTACAATGAGCAGTTCTTC. Protein product: CASSQDLGVLYNEQFF.

The V and J genes are TRBV12-3 or TRBV12-4 and TRBJ2-7, with D perhaps TRBD1 (6 bases). The V end lost 5 bases, the J end lost 4 bases, and 15 bases lay between the germline ends. There are 14 residues in the CDR3. CDR3 sequence reads: CASSPPDSPYEQYV. The CDR3 nucleotides read TGTGCCAGCAGTCCCCCGGACAGTCCTTACGAGCAGTACGTC.

This clonotype has ten or more counts. The chain carries TRBV7-9 and TRBJ1-2; D perhaps matches TRBD1 (6 bases). This CDR3 spans 13 amino acids. Trimming took 1 base from V and 6 from J, leaving 9 bases between them. The germline gives CDR1 SEHNR, CDR2 FQNEAQ (reference sequence). The CDR3 DNA is TGTGCCAGCAGCTTAGAGGGGGAAGATGGCTACACCTTC. Translated, it gives CASSLEGEDGYTF.

This clonotype has a handful of counts. The chain employs TRBV5-1 and TRBJ2-1; TRBD1 agrees at 7 bases. Germline V lookup: CDR1 SGHRS, CDR2 YFSETQ. The CDR3 extends over 16 amino acids. V lost 4 bases and J lost 9; bases outside the gene matches: 16. The CDR3: CASSPFGQEAPGEQFF. As DNA, the CDR3 is TGCGCCAGCAGCCCATTCGGACAGGAGGCCCCCGGTGAGCAGTTCTTC.

This clonotype was detected only a few times. The CDR3 spells CASSLVPVGGYTF. For the CDR3, the DNA is TGCGCCAGCAGCTTGGTACCCGTGGGAGGCTACACCTTC. The chain combines TRBV5-1 with TRBJ1-2; D uncertain. V lost 0 bases to trimming and J lost 8 bases, with 11 bases between them. CDR3 length equals 13 residues. Germline lookup yields CDR1 SGHRS and CDR2 YFSETQ.

This chain connects TRBV5-1 to TRBJ1-4; 8 nucleotides agree with TRBD1. The CDR3 runs 16 residues. V shed 0 bases and J 1 base; nucleotides not matched to a gene: 2. Germline V gives CDR1 SGHRS, CDR2 YFSETQ. The CDR3 protein is CASSLAGGQTNEKLFF. DNA for the CDR3: TGCGCCAGCAGCTTGGCAGGGGGCCAAACTAATGAAAAACTGTTTTTT.

The genes are TRBV5-1 and TRBJ1-2; 8 bases map to TRBD1. CDR3 length equals 15 residues. CDR1 and CDR2 from the germline V gene are SGHRS and YFSETQ. After removal of 3 bases from V and 1 base from J, the junction contained 5 bases not matched to a gene. CDR3 region: CASSYGQGNNYGYTF. CDR3 DNA sequence: TGCGCCAGCAGCTACGGACAGGGTAATAACTATGGCTACACCTTC. The full variable domain, in which reference TRBV5-1 and TRBJ1-2 provide the parts outside the CDR3, is KAGVTQTPRYLIKTRGQQVTLSCSPISGHRSVSWYQQTPGQGLQFLFEYFSETQRNKGNFPGRFSGRQFSNSRSEMNVSTLELGDSALYLCASSYGQGNNYGYTFGSGTRLTVV.

There are a few counts of this clonotype. The V gene is TRBV4-1, the J gene TRBJ2-7, with TRBD1 as a possible D gene (5 bases). The CDR3 is 13 residues long. Germline loops: CDR1 MGHRA, CDR2 YSYEKL. Trimming took off 5 bases at V and 6 bases at J, with 14 bases between the two ends. This CDR3 reads CASSSSGWSEQYF. CDR3 coding DNA: TGCGCCAGCAGCTCTTCAGGGTGGAGCGAGCAGTACTTC.

This clonotype has just a few counts. This chain links TRBV7-9 with TRBJ1-3; D unclear. The CDR3 length is 14 residues. CDR1 SEHNR and CDR2 FQNEAQ come from the germline V gene (reference sequence). Trimming took off 5 bases at V and 1 base at J, with 9 bases between the two ends. Written as DNA, the CDR3 is TGTGCCAGCAGCCGCGTATCGTCTGGAAACACCATATATTTT. Amino acids: CASSRVSSGNTIYF.

V is TRBV5-1 and J is TRBJ1-2; the D gene is possibly TRBD1 (5 bases). The germline gives CDR1 SGHRS, CDR2 YFSETQ. The V end lost 2 bases, the J end lost 7 bases, and 12 bases lay between the germline ends. The CDR3 totals 13 residues. The DNA for the CDR3 is TGCGCCAGCAGCTTCGGGGGTGTGGGTGGCTACACCTTC. Protein sequence: CASSFGGVGGYTF.

The chain links TRBV9 to TRBJ2-5; D might be TRBD1 (7 bases). Per germline, CDR1 SGDLS and CDR2 YYNGEE. The V end was cut by 4 bases, the J end by 6 bases, with 13 bases between. The CDR3 length is 13 residues. The CDR3 bases are TGTGCCAGCAGCCAGGGGGGCCCAAAGACCCAGTACTTC. This gives the protein CASSQGGPKTQYF.

This clonotype was observed a few times. The chain links TRBV7-9 to TRBJ1-1; TRBD1 is a possible D gene (6 bases). V was clipped by 5 bases and J by 2 bases, with 15 bases between them. This CDR3 is built from 15 residues. Looked up from germline, CDR1 is SEHNR and CDR2 is FQNEAQ (reference sequence). DNA for the CDR3: TGTGCCAGCAGCCCTAGGGGGGGCAGTAACACTGAAGCTTTCTTT. This sequence encodes CASSPRGGSNTEAFF.

The chain recombines TRBV25-1 with TRBJ1-1; possibly TRBD1 for D (5 bases). Germline CDR1 is MGHDK and CDR2 is SYGVNS. The CDR3 consists of 15 residues. V gave up 0 bases and J gave up 1 base, with 9 bases separating them. CDR3: CASSEYGGRNTEAFF. CDR3 nucleotide sequence: TGTGCCAGCAGTGAATATGGGGGGAGGAACACTGAAGCTTTCTTT.